The entry that follows covers one T cell receptor beta chain sequence. Its antigen remains undetermined. No clone much larger than this one lies a single base away; base qualities are absent. The immunoSEQ Assay, a bias-controlled multiplex PCR, was used to amplify TCRbeta CDR3 regions from genomic DNA. As for how the authors treated the data: The number of nucleated cells in each sample was estimated from the amplification of reference gene primers within the assay. Sequence reads were collapsed and filtered to measure the absolute abundance of every unique TCRbeta CDR3 rearrangement. For each sample, productive Simpson clonality was calculated by taking the square root of Simpson's diversity index across productive rearrangements. TCRdb took this table from immuneACCESS and kept in-frame rearrangements with V and J called. Such tables lack part of the clones; where checked against another copy, unresolved V genes explain under half of the gap, and the rest is unexplained. That table furnishes V, J and clone size, whereas the DNA furnished D and trimming. Present in this sample are hundreds of thousands of clones, 82% of which were seen just once. The top ten clonotypes cover more than 3% of the sample.

These data originate in a study of blood T cell repertoires in COVID-19 (dated by TCRdb to 2020 to 2022). Regarding the research as a whole: The collaborator samples originated in the United States, Italy and Spain and spanned the acute and convalescent phases of COVID-19. The sample metadata nearly always contained a de-identified subject ID, COVID-19 status, age in years and sex. Subjects who had been exposed to COVID-19, were actively infected with it, or had recovered from it provided the deeply sampled blood TCRbeta repertoires that made up the dataset. Where available, HLA class I and class II types were taken from metadata supplied by the sample provider and were not determined by assay-based typing. The prospective study material was composed of cDNA or gDNA derived from T cells, B-cell-depleted T cells, or PBMCs. Samples came from the ongoing ImmuneRACE study (first 160 participants) plus 1,254 subjects from 6 global collaborators. The repertoires were made available in a free public database intended to serve as a resource for research on the immune response to SARS-CoV-2.

The CDR3 numbers 13 residues from cysteine through phenylalanine. Solely the CDR3 DNA is kept, with 39 bases framed from the first base. V is cut by 6 bases and J by 3 bases, and the space between the germline ends is 9 bases. From the germline V gene, CDR1 is MNHEY and CDR2 is SVGAGI. Summary of the overall study and its limitations: How much clinical and demographic metadata was included differed by source and by participant, and the metadata was provided uncurated.

In the prospective study, participants were roughly 18 to 95 years old, resided in fewer than 25 geographic areas of the United States, and were enrolled through a virtual design. To assign participants to cohorts, the prospective study relied on clinical history that participants themselves reported in a screening survey and a study questionnaire. ImmuneRACE Cohort 3 recovered participants were defined by two consecutive negative NP/OP PCR tests, healthcare professional clearance, or symptom resolution. In the prospective study, mobile phlebotomists collected whole blood, serum and a nasopharyngeal or oropharyngeal swab from each participant. Participants in the prospective study had the option to provide additional blood draws and questionnaires over a roughly 2-month period. Prospective study blood samples were shipped either frozen or at room temperature before DNA extraction.

This receptor chain uses TRBV6-5 and TRBJ1-5; the D gene is not confidently resolved. Sequencing was done on a sample of PBMCs or T cells enriched from blood (not recorded which). The receptor was isolated from a woman in her sixties or seventies who had recovered from COVID-19. The DNA reads TGTGCCAGCAGCGACACAGACAATCAGCCCCAGCATTTT. The translation is CASSDTDNQPQHF.